This T cell receptor beta chain was sequenced during a study of blood T cell repertoires in COVID-19 (TCRdb year 2020). For the study in its entirety: Samples from collaborators originated in the United States, Italy and Spain and spanned both the acute and convalescent phases of COVID-19. The material from the prospective study consisted of cDNA or gDNA derived from T cells, B-cell-depleted T cells, or PBMCs. Deeply sampled blood TCRbeta repertoires from subjects exposed to, actively infected with, or recovered from COVID-19 were included in the dataset. The repertoires were made available in a free public database intended to serve as a resource for research on the immune response to SARS-CoV-2. The samples were drawn from two sources: the first 160 participants of the ongoing ImmuneRACE study, and 1,000 to 1,500 subjects contributed by 6 global collaborators. The sample metadata nearly always contained a de-identified subject ID, COVID-19 status, age in years and sex. Where available, HLA class I and class II types were obtained from metadata supplied by the sample provider rather than from assay-based typing. The paper as a whole reports these results and caveats: The amount of clinical and demographic metadata varied by source and participant and was provided uncurated.

Participants in the prospective study were enrolled through a virtual design, were aged roughly 18 to 100 years, and lived in 24 United States geographic areas. In the prospective study, participants were assigned to cohorts based on the clinical history participants reported in a screening survey and a study questionnaire. In the prospective study, mobile phlebotomists collected whole blood, serum and a nasopharyngeal or oropharyngeal swab from each participant. Over a roughly 2-month period, participants in the prospective study had the option of providing additional blood draws and questionnaires. Before DNA extraction, prospective study blood samples were shipped either frozen or at room temperature. On this clone: Its antigen is unknown. The sample holds no much larger clone one base away, and base qualities are not on file.

TCRbeta CDR3 regions were amplified from genomic DNA using the immunoSEQ Assay, a bias-controlled multiplex PCR. As for how the authors treated the data: The number of nucleated cells in each sample was estimated from the amplification of reference gene primers within the assay. To quantify the absolute abundance of each unique TCRbeta CDR3 rearrangement, sequence reads were collapsed and filtered. For each sample, productive Simpson clonality was calculated as the square root of Simpson's diversity index across productive rearrangements. TCRdb retrieved this table from immuneACCESS and kept in-frame rearrangements only. Not all clones are present; in checked studies, unresolved V genes account for under half, and no reason is known for the remainder. That table furnishes V, J and clone size, whereas the DNA furnished D and trimming. Recorded for this sample are 250,000 or so clones; about 90% of them occurred a single time. Of the sample, approximately 4% is held by the ten largest clones.

Sequences MNHEY (CDR1) and SVGAGI (CDR2) are obtained from the germline V gene. The CDR3 holds 16 amino acids from the cysteine to the phenylalanine. The DNA shown is the 48-base CDR3, in frame from base 1. Compared with germline, V lacks 4 bases and J lacks 2 bases; bases without a gene match: 11. The clonotype originates from a woman between 25 and 40 years old with acute COVID-19. The rearrangement combines TRBV6-5 with TRBJ2-7; TRBD1 matches 7 bases in the middle. Sample: PBMCs or T cells enriched from blood (not recorded which). CDR3 loop: CASSLTTGMDAYEQYF. The base sequence is TGTGCCAGCAGTTTGACGACAGGGATGGACGCCTACGAGCAGTACTTC.